Following are 26 T cell receptor beta chains from one sample sequenced in a study of T cell repertoires in cytomegalovirus infection. One entry per CDR3 protein results from TCRdb running MiXCR on the reads. The sample lists hundreds of thousands of distinct CDR3 sequences, about 30% occurring once. For these TCRs, the target antigens are not known. The input for sequencing was cultured CD8+ T cells from PBMCs, taken from culture after CMV antigen stimulation. The receptors shown here come from a human donor in good health (CMV status not recorded). Some clones in this sample may be carry-over from other donors' samples.

This clonotype has more than one count but fewer than ten. CDR3 sequence reads: CASSSAGFPYEQYF. CDR3 nucleotide sequence: TGTGCCAGCAGCTCCGCAGGGTTCCCCTACGAGCAGTACTTC. The chain combines TRBV7-8 with TRBJ2-7, with D possibly matching TRBD1 (5 bases). This CDR3 comprises 14 residues. From germline, CDR1 is SGHVS and CDR2 FQNEAQ. Between the trimmed V and J ends, which lost 4 bases and 2 bases, there was a span of 12 bases.

This clonotype has a count of ten or more. The rearrangement joins TRBV6-1 to TRBJ1-6; maybe TRBD1 (6 bases). Deletions cut 5 bases from V and 8 bases from J, with 16 bases between. Germline CDR1 MNHNS, CDR2 SASEGT. The CDR3 contains 15 residues. Here the CDR3 DNA reads TGTGCCAGCAGTATACGGGACATAGATGATTCACCCCTCCACTTT. Its protein is CASSIRDIDDSPLHF.

V usage is TRBV4-1 and J usage is TRBJ2-1, with D maybe TRBD1 (6 bases). The CDR3 has 15 residues. Trimming shortened V by 2 bases and J by 6 bases, and 14 bases separated the two germline ends. Per germline, CDR1 MGHRA and CDR2 YSYEKL. The CDR3 bases are TGCGCCAGCAGCCAAACGCCAGGGGATGGCAATGAGCAGTTCTTC. This sequence encodes CASSQTPGDGNEQFF.

This clonotype was seen a few times. The chain employs TRBV6-1 and TRBJ1-4; the D is unclear. V lost 2 bases to trimming and J lost 9 bases, with 16 bases between them. The CDR3 spans 15 residues. Germline V gives CDR1 MNHNS, CDR2 SASEGT. As DNA, the CDR3 is TGTGCCAGCAGTGAATTCGATCGGATAGGGAAAAAACTGTTTTTT. Its protein is CASSEFDRIGKKLFF.

This clonotype has only a few counts. The chain has TRBV7-8 and TRBJ1-2; possibly TRBD1 for D (6 bases). This CDR3 comprises 15 residues. Between the trimmed V and J ends, which lost 4 bases and 4 bases, there was a span of 16 bases. In germline, CDR1 is SGHVS, CDR2 FQNEAQ. In DNA, the CDR3 is TGTGCCAGCAGCTCCAGCTCGGGGGGCGCCTATGGCTACACCTTC. This encodes CASSSSSGGAYGYTF.

There are many counts of this clonotype. The genes are TRBV27 and TRBJ2-3; TRBD1 matches 7 bases. Trimming removed 6 bases from V and 2 bases from J; junction bases left unmatched: 8. CDR1 is MNHEY, CDR2 SMNVEV, per germline (reference sequence). The CDR3 totals 15 residues. This CDR3 reads CASSLRGRLTDTQYF. Here the CDR3 DNA reads TGTGCCAGCAGCTTGAGGGGGCGACTCACAGATACGCAGTATTTT.

This clonotype has more than one count but fewer than ten. The J gene is TRBJ2-3, the V gene TRBV5-4; 7 positions agree with TRBD2. This CDR3 is 15 amino acids long. V lost 0 bases and J lost 3; bases outside the gene matches: 4. Per germline, CDR1 SGHNT and CDR2 YYREEE (reference sequence). The CDR3: CASSLERGWTDTQYF. In DNA form, the CDR3 reads TGTGCCAGCAGCTTGGAGCGGGGTTGGACAGATACGCAGTATTTT.

This clonotype came up a few times. J is TRBJ2-2 and V is TRBV29-1; D remains ambiguous. V lost 4 bases and J lost 4, with 10 bases in between. This CDR3 comprises 13 residues. Germline CDR1 reads SQVTM; CDR2 reads ANQGSEA. Here the CDR3 reads CSVGSGFTGELFF. The CDR3 DNA is TGCAGCGTTGGGTCAGGTTTCACCGGGGAGCTGTTTTTT.

This clonotype was recorded many times. The genes are TRBV6-5 and TRBJ2-1; 7 bases are a match to TRBD2. CDR1 and CDR2 (germline): MNHEY, SVGAGI. This CDR3 region has 16 residues. V was clipped by 2 bases and J by 0 bases; unmatched bases: 4. The CDR3: CASSYGVAGSYNEQFF. The CDR3, as DNA: TGTGCCAGCAGTTACGGGGTAGCGGGCTCCTACAATGAGCAGTTCTTC.

In this sample, this clonotype turned up a few times. The V and J genes are TRBV7-9 and TRBJ2-1; tentatively, D is TRBD2 (7 bases). The length of the CDR3 is 15 residues. The V gene lost 5 bases and the J gene lost 5 bases, with 16 bases spanning the gap. Germline CDR1 reads SEHNR; CDR2 reads FQNEAQ (reference sequence). The CDR3 DNA sequence: TGTGCCAGCAGCCCAGGGGCTAGCGGAGACAATGAGCAGTTCTTC. This translates into CASSPGASGDNEQFF.

There are a few counts of this clonotype. The chain links TRBV6-2 or TRBV6-3 to TRBJ2-2, with a weak D call TRBD1 (5 bases). Between the trimmed V and J ends, which lost 3 bases and 6 bases, there was a span of 14 bases. The germline CDR1 and CDR2 sequences are MNHEY and SVGEGT. The CDR3 runs 15 residues. In nucleotides, the CDR3 is TGTGCCAGCAGTTATGGCCAGGGTTTCGCCGGGGAGCTGTTTTTT. The encoded protein is CASSYGQGFAGELFF.

The gene calls are TRBV10-3 and TRBJ1-2; 7 bases are shared with TRBD1. Germline lookup yields CDR1 ENHRY and CDR2 SYGVKD. The CDR3 totals 13 residues. Trimming cost V 7 bases and J 6 bases; bases outside gene matches: 8. CDR3 DNA: TGTGCCATCAATCCCGGGACAGTTGATGGCTACACCTTC. It translates to CAINPGTVDGYTF.

This chain links TRBV6-5 with TRBJ1-2; 7 positions match TRBD1. The J segment lost 6 bases and the V segment lost 3 bases, leaving 7 bases of the junction unmatched. CDR3 size: 14 residues. CDR1 is MNHEY, CDR2 SVGAGI, per germline. The CDR3 sequence: CASSYSQGEDGYTF. Here the CDR3 DNA reads TGTGCCAGCAGTTATAGTCAGGGGGAGGATGGCTACACCTTC.

This chain connects TRBV27 to TRBJ2-1, with TRBD2 matching over 12 bases. Looked up from germline, CDR1 is MNHEY and CDR2 is SMNVEV (reference sequence). J gave up 5 bases and V 8 bases, and 7 bases lay outside the gene matches. CDR3 length equals 15 residues. The CDR3 DNA reads TGTGCCAGCCTTCTTCTAGCGGGGGGGCACAATGAGCAGTTCTTC. It is translated as CASLLLAGGHNEQFF.

The rearrangement joins TRBV19 to TRBJ1-2, with D maybe TRBD1 (5 bases). With 7 bases removed from V and 3 bases from J, the gap between germline ends came to 18 bases. The CDR3 sequence is 15 residues long. Germline CDR1 and CDR2: LNHDA and SQIVND (reference sequence). The CDR3 DNA sequence: TGTGCCAGTACCCACCCCCCCAGGGACCACTATGGCTACACCTTC. It encodes CASTHPPRDHYGYTF.

This chain connects TRBV5-1 to TRBJ1-4, with TRBD1 identical over 10 bases. The germline CDR1 and CDR2 sequences are SGHRS and YFSETQ. The CDR3 sequence is 19 residues long. J was trimmed by 0 bases and V by 4 bases; bases with no gene match: 12. CDR3 sequence (DNA): TGCGCCAGCAGCGTCCGACCCGGGACAGGGGTCGCAACTAATGAAAAACTGTTTTTT. Translated, it gives CASSVRPGTGVATNEKLFF. The entire variable domain, with the rest obtained from reference TRBV5-1 and TRBJ1-4, is as follows: KAGVTQTPRYLIKTRGQQVTLSCSPISGHRSVSWYQQTPGQGLQFLFEYFSETQRNKGNFPGRFSGRQFSNSRSEMNVSTLELGDSALYLCASSVRPGTGVATNEKLFFGSGTQLSVL.

This clonotype was recorded a few times. The V and J genes are TRBV7-9 and TRBJ1-2; 9 bases align to TRBD1. The CDR3 consists of 15 residues. J gave up 8 bases and V 1 base, and 8 bases lay outside the gene matches. Germline loops: CDR1 SEHNR, CDR2 FQNEAQ (reference sequence). Here the CDR3 DNA reads TGTGCCAGCAGCTTAGGAGGGACAGGGACTGGCGGCTACACCTTC. Protein sequence: CASSLGGTGTGGYTF.

CDR3 amino acids: CASSHLAPGPTDTQYF. The CDR3 DNA reads as TGTGCCAGCAGCCATCTCGCCCCGGGGCCCACAGATACGCAGTATTTT. This chain joins TRBV4-2 and TRBJ2-3; D might be TRBD1 or TRBD2, each matching 5 bases. V gave up 3 bases and J gave up 2 bases, with 15 bases separating them. This CDR3 is 16 amino acids long. The germline V gene has CDR1 LGHNA and CDR2 YNFKEQ.

The chain combines TRBV6-1 with TRBJ2-7, with D unresolved. Germline CDR1 is MNHNS and CDR2 is SASEGT. This CDR3 spans 15 amino acids. Trimming stripped 3 bases from V and 2 bases from J, with 14 bases between. The CDR3 sequence is CASSDPRRTPYEQYV. The CDR3 DNA is TGTGCCAGCAGTGATCCACGCCGTACTCCCTACGAGCAGTACGTC.

The genes are TRBV6-8 and TRBJ1-1; D unclear. CDR3 length: 13 residues. Germline CDR1 MNHGY, CDR2 SAAAGT. V dropped 8 bases and J dropped 1 base, with 11 bases sitting between them. The CDR3 here is CASGSVPNTEAFF. The CDR3 region has the DNA TGTGCCAGCGGATCGGTCCCGAACACTGAAGCTTTCTTT.

V is TRBV4-1 and J is TRBJ1-2; D perhaps matches TRBD1 (5 bases). V shed 4 bases and J shed 6 bases, with 9 bases lying between them. Germline CDR1 MGHRA, CDR2 YSYEKL. The CDR3 runs 12 residues. As DNA, the CDR3 is TGCGCCAGCAGCCTGGGGGATGATGGCTACACCTTC. Protein: CASSLGDDGYTF.

The V and J genes are TRBV5-1 and TRBJ1-1, with a tentative D call TRBD1 (6 bases). CDR1 and CDR2 (germline): SGHRS, YFSETQ. The V end lost 4 bases, the J end lost 1 base, and 11 bases lay between the germline ends. The CDR3 covers 14 residues. CDR3 amino acids: CASSHWDTNTEAFF. The CDR3 DNA sequence: TGCGCCAGCAGCCATTGGGACACGAACACTGAAGCTTTCTTT.

This clonotype was detected a few times. The chain is built from TRBV19 and TRBJ2-1; 10 bases agree with TRBD2. With 0 bases clipped from V and 4 bases from J, the junction kept 9 bases outside the gene matches. Germline V gene data show CDR1 as LNHDA and CDR2 as SQIVND (reference sequence). This CDR3 comprises 18 residues. The CDR3: CASSIDPGAGGPYNEQFF. The CDR3 nucleotides are TGTGCCAGTAGTATAGATCCCGGAGCGGGGGGGCCTTACAATGAGCAGTTCTTC.

The chain links TRBV19 to TRBJ1-2, with D tentatively TRBD1 (6 bases). This CDR3 has 13 residues. Germline CDR1 LNHDA, CDR2 SQIVND (reference sequence). Trimming removed 5 bases from V and 4 bases from J, with 11 bases in between. DNA for the CDR3: TGTGCCAGTAGTTGGGGGGCCAGCTATGGCTACACCTTC. This sequence encodes CASSWGASYGYTF.

The CDR3 DNA reads as TGTGCCAGCATGATCGACAGGGGAAATGAGCAGTTCTTC. It encodes CASMIDRGNEQFF. J is TRBJ2-1 and V is TRBV2; 8 bases match TRBD1. In germline, CDR1 is SNHLY, CDR2 FYNNEI. With 7 bases clipped from V and 7 bases from J, the junction kept 6 bases outside the gene matches. The CDR3 runs 13 residues.

In its sample, this clonotype was seen a few times. This rearrangement joins TRBV24-1 to TRBJ1-5, with D possibly matching TRBD1 (5 bases). The CDR3 sequence is 16 residues long. The V and J ends lost 2 bases and 2 bases respectively, with 12 bases between them. The germline gives CDR1 KGHDR, CDR2 SFDVKD. CDR3 sequence: CATSDSRRGGNQPQHF. CDR3 in DNA: TGTGCCACCAGTGATTCGCGCCGGGGCGGCAATCAGCCCCAGCATTTT.